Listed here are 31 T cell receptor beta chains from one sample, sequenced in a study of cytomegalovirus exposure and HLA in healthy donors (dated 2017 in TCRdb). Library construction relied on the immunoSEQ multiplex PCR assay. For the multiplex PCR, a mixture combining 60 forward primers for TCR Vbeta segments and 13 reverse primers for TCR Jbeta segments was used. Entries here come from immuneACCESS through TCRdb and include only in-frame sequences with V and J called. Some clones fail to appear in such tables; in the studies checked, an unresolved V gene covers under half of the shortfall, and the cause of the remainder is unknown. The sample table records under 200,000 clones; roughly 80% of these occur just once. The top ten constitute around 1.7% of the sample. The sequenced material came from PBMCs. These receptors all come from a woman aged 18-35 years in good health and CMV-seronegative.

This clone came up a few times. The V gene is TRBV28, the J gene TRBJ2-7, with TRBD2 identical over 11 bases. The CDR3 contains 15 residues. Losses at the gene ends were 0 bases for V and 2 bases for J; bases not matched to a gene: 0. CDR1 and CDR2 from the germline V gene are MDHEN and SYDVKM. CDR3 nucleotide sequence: TGTGCCAGCAGTTTATGGACTAGCGGGGCCTACGAGCAGTACTTC. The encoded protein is CASSLWTSGAYEQYF. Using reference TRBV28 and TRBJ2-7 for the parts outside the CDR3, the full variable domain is DVKVTQSSRYLVKRTGEKVFLECVQDMDHENMFWYRQDPGLGLRLIYFSYDVKMKEKGDIPEGYSVSREKKERFSLILESASTNQTSMYLCASSLWTSGAYEQYFGPGTRLTVT.

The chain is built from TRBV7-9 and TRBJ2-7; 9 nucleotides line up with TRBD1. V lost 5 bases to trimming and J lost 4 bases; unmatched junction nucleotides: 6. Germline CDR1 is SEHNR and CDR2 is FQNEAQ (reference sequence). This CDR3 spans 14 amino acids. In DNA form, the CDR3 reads TGTGCCAGCAGCAATCGACAGGGGGGATACGAGCAGTACTTC. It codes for CASSNRQGGYEQYF.

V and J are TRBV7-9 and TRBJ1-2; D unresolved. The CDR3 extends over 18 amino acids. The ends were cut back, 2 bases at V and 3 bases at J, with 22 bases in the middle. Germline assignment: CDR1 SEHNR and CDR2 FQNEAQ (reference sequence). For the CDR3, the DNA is TGTGCCAGCAGCTTAATGATCAGGAACCCTAGCGCGCACTATGGCTACACCTTC. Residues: CASSLMIRNPSAHYGYTF.

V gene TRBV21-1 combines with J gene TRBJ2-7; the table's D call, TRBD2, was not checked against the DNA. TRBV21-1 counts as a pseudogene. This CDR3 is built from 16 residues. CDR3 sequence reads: CAPGLAGDFSSYEQYV. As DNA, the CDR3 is TGTGCCCCAGGACTAGCGGGAGATTTCAGCTCCTACGAGCAGTACGTC.

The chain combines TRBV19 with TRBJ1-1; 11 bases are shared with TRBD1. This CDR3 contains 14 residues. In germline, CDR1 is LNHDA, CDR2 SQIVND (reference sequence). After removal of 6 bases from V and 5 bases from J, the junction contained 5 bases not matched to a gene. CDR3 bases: TGTGCCAGTAGCTCCGGGACAGGGGGGACTGAAGCTTTCTTT. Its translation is CASSSGTGGTEAFF.

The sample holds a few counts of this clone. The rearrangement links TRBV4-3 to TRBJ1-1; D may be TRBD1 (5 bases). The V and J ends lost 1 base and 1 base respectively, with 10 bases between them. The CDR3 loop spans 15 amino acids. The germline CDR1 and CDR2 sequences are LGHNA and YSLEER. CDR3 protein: CASSQVSTGNTEAFF. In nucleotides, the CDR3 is TGCGCCAGCAGCCAAGTATCAACAGGGAACACTGAAGCTTTCTTT.

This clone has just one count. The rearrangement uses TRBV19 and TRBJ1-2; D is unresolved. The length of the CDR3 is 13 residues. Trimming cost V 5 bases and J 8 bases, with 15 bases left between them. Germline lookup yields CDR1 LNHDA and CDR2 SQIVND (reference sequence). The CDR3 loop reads CASSPTTERGYTF. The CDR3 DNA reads TGTGCCAGTAGTCCCACCACGGAGAGGGGCTACACCTTC.

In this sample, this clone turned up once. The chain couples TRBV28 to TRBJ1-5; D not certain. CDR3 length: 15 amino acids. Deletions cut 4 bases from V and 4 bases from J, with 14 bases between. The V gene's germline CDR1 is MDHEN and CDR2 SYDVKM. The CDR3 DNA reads TGTGCCAGCAGTTCCCCATCGGGTGGGAATCAGCCCCAGCATTTT. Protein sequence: CASSSPSGGNQPQHF.

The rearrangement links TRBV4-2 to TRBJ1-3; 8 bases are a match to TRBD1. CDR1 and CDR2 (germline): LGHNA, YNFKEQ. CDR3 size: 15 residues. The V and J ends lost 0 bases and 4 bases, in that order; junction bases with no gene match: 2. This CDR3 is CASSQEQGGGNTIYF. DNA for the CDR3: TGTGCCAGCAGCCAAGAACAGGGGGGAGGAAACACCATATATTTT.

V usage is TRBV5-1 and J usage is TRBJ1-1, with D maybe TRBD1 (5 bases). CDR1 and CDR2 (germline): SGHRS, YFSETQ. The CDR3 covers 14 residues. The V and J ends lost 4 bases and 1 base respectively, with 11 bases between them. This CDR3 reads CASSMGPGNTEAFF. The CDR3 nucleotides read TGCGCCAGCAGCATGGGACCAGGGAACACTGAAGCTTTCTTT.

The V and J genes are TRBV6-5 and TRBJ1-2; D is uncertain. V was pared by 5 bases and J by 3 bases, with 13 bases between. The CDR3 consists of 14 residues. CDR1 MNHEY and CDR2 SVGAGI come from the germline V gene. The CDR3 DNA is TGTGCCAGCAGTGAATATTCGCCAGACTATGGCTACACCTTC. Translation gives CASSEYSPDYGYTF.

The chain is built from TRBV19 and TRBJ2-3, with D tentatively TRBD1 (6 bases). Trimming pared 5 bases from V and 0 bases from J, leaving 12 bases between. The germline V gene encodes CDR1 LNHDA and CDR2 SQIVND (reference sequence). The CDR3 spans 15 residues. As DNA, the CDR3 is TGTGCCAGTAGTCCTCGGACAGCTAGCACAGATACGCAGTATTTT. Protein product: CASSPRTASTDTQYF.

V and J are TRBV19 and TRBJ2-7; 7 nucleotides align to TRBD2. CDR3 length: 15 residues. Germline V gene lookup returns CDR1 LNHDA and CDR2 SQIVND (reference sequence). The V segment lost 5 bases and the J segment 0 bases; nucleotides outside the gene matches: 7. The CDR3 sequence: CASSGSGASSYEQYF. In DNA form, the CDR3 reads TGTGCCAGTAGTGGCAGCGGGGCTAGCTCCTACGAGCAGTACTTC. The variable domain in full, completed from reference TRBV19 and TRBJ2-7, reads DGGITQSPKYLFRKEGQNVTLSCEQNLNHDAMYWYRQDPGQGLRLIYYSQIVNDFQKGDIAEGYSVSREKKESFPLTVTSAQKNPTAFYLCASSGSGASSYEQYFGPGTRLTVT.

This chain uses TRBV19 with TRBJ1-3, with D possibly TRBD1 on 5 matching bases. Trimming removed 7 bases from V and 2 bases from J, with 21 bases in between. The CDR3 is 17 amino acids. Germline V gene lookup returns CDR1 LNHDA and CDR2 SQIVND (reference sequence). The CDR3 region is CASTHSRRTNTGNTIYF. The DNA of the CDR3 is TGTGCCAGTACCCATTCACGTCGGACAAACACTGGAAACACCATATATTTT.

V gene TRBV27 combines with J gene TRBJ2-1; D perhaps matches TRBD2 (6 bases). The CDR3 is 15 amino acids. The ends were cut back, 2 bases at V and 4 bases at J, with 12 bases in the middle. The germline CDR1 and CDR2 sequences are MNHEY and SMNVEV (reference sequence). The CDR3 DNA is TGTGCCAGCAGTTTACCGGAGGGTTTGTACAATGAGCAGTTCTTC. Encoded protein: CASSLPEGLYNEQFF.

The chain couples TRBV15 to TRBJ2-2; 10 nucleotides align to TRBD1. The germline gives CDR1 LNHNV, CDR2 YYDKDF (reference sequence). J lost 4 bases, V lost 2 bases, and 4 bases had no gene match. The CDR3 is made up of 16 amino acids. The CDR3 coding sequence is TGTGCCACCAGCAGACCGGGGACAGGGGCCACCGGGGAGCTGTTTTTT. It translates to CATSRPGTGATGELFF.

This CDR3 reads CASSRSGSSDTQYF. The CDR3 nucleotides read TGCGCCAGCAGCCGTAGCGGGAGTAGTGATACGCAGTATTTT. V and J are TRBV4-1 and TRBJ2-3; the match to TRBD2 covers 9 bases. V lost 4 bases and J lost 6; bases outside the gene matches: 5. This CDR3 comprises 14 residues. Germline CDR1 is MGHRA and CDR2 is YSYEKL.

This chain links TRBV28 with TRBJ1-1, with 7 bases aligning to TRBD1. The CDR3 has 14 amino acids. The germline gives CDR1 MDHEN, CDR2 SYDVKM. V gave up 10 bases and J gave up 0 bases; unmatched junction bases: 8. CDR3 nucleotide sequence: TGTGCCACCCTCACCGGACAGGTGAACACTGAAGCTTTCTTT. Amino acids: CATLTGQVNTEAFF.

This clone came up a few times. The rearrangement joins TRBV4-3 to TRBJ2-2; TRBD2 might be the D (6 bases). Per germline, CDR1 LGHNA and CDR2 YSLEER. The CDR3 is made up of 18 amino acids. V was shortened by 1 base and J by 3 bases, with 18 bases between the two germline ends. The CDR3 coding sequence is TGCGCCAGCAGCCAAGGGTTAGCGGAGGGACCGTACACCGGGGAGCTGTTTTTT. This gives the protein CASSQGLAEGPYTGELFF.

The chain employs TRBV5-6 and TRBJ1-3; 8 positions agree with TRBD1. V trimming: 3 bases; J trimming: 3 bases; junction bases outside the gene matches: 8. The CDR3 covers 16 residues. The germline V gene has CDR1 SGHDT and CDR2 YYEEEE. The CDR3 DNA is TGTGCCAGCAGCTACTCCCAGGGGGCGCTTGGAAACACCATATATTTT. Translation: CASSYSQGALGNTIYF.

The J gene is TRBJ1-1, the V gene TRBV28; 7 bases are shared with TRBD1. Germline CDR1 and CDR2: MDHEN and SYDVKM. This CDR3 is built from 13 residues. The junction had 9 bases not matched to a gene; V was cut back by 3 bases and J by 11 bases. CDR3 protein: CASSLQRGRGAFF. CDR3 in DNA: TGTGCCAGCAGTTTGCAAAGGGGGCGGGGTGCTTTCTTT.

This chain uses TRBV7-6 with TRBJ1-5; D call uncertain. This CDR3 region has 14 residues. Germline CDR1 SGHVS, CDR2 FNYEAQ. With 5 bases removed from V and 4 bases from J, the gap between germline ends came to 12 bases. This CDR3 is CASSPAGINQPQHF. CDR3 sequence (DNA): TGTGCCAGCAGCCCAGCCGGGATTAATCAGCCCCAGCATTTT.

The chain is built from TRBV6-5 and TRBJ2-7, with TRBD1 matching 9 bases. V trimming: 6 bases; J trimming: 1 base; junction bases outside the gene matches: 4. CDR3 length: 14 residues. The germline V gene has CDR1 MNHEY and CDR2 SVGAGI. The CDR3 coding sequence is TGTGCCAGCAGGTCGGACAGGGGATCCTACGAGCAGTACGTC. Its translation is CASRSDRGSYEQYV.

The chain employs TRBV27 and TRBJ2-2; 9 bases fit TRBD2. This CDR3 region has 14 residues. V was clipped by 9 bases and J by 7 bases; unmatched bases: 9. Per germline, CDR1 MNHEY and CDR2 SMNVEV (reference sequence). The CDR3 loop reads CASLSGRKVGELFF. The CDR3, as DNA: TGTGCCAGTCTTAGCGGGAGAAAGGTCGGGGAGCTGTTTTTT.

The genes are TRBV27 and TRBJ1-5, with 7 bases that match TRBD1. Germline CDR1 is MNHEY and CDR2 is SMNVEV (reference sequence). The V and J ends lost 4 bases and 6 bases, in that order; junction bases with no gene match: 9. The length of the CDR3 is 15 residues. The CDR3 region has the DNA TGTGCCAGCAGTTCGCGACAGGGAGTTGGTCAGCCCCAGCATTTT. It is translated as CASSSRQGVGQPQHF.

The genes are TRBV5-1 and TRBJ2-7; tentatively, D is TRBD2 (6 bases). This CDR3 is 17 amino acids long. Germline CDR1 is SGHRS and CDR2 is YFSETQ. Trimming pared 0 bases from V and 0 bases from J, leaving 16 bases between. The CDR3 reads CASSLAFGGSSSYEQYF. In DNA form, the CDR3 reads TGCGCCAGCAGCTTGGCCTTTGGAGGGTCGAGCTCCTACGAGCAGTACTTC.

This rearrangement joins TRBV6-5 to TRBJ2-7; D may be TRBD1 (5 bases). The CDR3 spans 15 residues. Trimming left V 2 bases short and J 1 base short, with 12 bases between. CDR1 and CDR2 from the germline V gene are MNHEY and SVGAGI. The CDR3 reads CASSYGRTGSYEQYF. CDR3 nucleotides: TGTGCCAGCAGTTACGGGCGAACAGGTTCCTACGAGCAGTACTTC.

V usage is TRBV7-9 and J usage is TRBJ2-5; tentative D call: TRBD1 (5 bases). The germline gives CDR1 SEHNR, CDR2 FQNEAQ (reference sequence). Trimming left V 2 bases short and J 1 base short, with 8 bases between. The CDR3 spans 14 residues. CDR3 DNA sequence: TGTGCCAGCAGCTTAAGGGGCTCCCAAGAGACCCAGTACTTC. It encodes CASSLRGSQETQYF.

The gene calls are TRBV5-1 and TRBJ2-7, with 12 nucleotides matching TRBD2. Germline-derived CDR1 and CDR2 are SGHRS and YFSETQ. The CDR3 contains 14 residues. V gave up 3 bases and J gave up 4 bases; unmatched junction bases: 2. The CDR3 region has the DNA TGCGCCAGCAGCTACGGACTAGCGGGATACGAGCAGTACGTC. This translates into CASSYGLAGYEQYV.

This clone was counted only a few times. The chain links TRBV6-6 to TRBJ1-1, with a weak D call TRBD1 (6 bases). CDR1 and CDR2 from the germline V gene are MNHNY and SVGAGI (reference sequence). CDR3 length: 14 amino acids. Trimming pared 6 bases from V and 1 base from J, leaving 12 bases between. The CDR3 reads CASSVQGQNTEAFF. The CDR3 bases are TGTGCCAGCAGCGTACAGGGACAGAACACTGAAGCTTTCTTT.

The CDR3 loop reads CASRYDTDYGYTF. CDR3 DNA: TGTGCCAGCAGATACGACACGGACTATGGCTACACCTTC. The chain couples TRBV27 to TRBJ1-2; D call uncertain. The V gene's germline CDR1 is MNHEY and CDR2 SMNVEV (reference sequence). The CDR3 spans 13 residues. Trimming stripped 6 bases from V and 3 bases from J, with 11 bases between.